This T cell receptor (beta chain) was captured in a study of control samples from healthy donors and cancer patients. V was shortened by 8 bases and J by 3 bases, with 20 bases between the two germline ends. From germline, CDR1 is MDHEN and CDR2 SYDVKM. CDR3 length equals 15 residues. The data were produced by immunoSEQ multiplex PCR, yet TCRdb's version contains in-frame clones alone and is incomplete. The table includes 100,000 to 150,000 clones, more than 70% detected once. The clonotype comes from a man in his forties or fifties in good health. The source material was blood. The chain uses TRBV28 and TRBJ2-7, with D possibly called TRBD1 or TRBD2 (5 bases each). The CDR3 region is CASREGLGAYYEQYF. CDR3 sequence (DNA): TGTGCCAGCCGAGAGGGGCTCGGGGCCTACTACGAGCAGTACTTC.